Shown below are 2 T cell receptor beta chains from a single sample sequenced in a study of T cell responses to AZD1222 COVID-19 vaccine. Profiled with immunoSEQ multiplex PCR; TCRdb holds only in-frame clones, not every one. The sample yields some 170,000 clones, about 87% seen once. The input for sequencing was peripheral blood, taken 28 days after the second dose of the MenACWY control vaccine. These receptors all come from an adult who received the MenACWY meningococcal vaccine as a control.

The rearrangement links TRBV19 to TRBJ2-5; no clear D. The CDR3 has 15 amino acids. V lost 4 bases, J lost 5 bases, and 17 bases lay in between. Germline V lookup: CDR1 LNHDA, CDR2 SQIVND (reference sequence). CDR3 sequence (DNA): TGTGCCAGTAGTACGGCGAGCGCAGGTGGTGAGACCCAGTACTTC. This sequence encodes CASSTASAGGETQYF. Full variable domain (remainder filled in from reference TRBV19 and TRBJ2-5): DGGITQSPKYLFRKEGQNVTLSCEQNLNHDAMYWYRQDPGQGLRLIYYSQIVNDFQKGDIAEGYSVSREKKESFPLTVTSAQKNPTAFYLCASSTASAGGETQYFGPGTRLLVL.

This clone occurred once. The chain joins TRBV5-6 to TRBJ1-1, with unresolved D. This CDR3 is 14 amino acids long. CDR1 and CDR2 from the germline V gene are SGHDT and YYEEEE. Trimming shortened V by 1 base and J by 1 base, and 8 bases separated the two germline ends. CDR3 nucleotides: TGTGCCAGCAGCTTGTATTTGGCGAACACTGAAGCTTTCTTT. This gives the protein CASSLYLANTEAFF.